The T cell receptor beta chain described here comes from a study of blood T cells in healthy people across ages. Findings of the study overall: Naive CD4+ cells and diversity were both higher in long-lived donors than in aged donors.

V trimming: 7 bases; J trimming: 8 bases; junction bases outside the gene matches: 6. Germline CDR1 MNHNS, CDR2 SASEGT. This CDR3 has 13 amino acids. Of note for this clonotype: The antigen remains unidentified.

The people who gave samples were healthy Caucasians from Russia, aged roughly 6 to 100. The authors ran a second PCR of about 7 to 11 cycles using a sample-barcoded 5' primer and a J-beta primer mix. TCRdb re-derived calls from the 5' RACE reads in MiXCR, one entry per CDR3 protein. In the table there are under 1,100,000 distinct CDR3 sequences, almost 25% of which are singletons. These data were also filed under a second study, of T cells of mothers and their children. From that study: Related mother-child pairs shared slightly more overlap than unrelated pairs, but the difference was non-significant.

The receptor was derived from a girl aged 2 to 9 in good health. The chain has TRBV6-1 and TRBJ1-1; the match to TRBD1 covers 11 bases. The sample comprised blood. The CDR3 sequence is CASMGTGGIEAFF. Here the CDR3 DNA reads TGTGCCAGCATGGGGACAGGGGGTATCGAAGCTTTCTTT.